This record looks at one T cell receptor (beta chain) sequence and its context. Its target is unknown. Sample time point: baseline pretreatment blood. Specified treatment: 15 Gy SBRT to primary tumor, nephrectomy 4 weeks later. The patient's renal cell carcinoma had clear cell pathology. The data belong to a study of radiation and T cells in renal cell carcinoma. Study-level background: Nephrectomy followed 15 Gy stereotactic body radiation by 4 weeks.

Sequenced by immunoSEQ multiplex PCR; TCRdb stores in-frame clones only, minus some. Of about 160,000 clones in the sample, 88% were seen once. The CDR3 has 14 residues. Trimming took off 2 bases at V and 4 bases at J, with 10 bases between the two ends. Germline V lookup: CDR1 SGHRS, CDR2 YFSETQ. Whole-study findings and limits: From baseline, blood top tumor clonotypes peaked at 2 weeks post-radiation.

The TCR sequence derives from a woman aged 70-85 years with renal cell carcinoma. V gene TRBV5-1 combines with J gene TRBJ2-1, with D perhaps matching TRBD1 or TRBD2 (6 bases each). Sequencing was performed on blood, taken from a patient whose treatment included radiotherapy and nephrectomy. The CDR3 nucleotides are TGCGCCAGCAGCTTCGGGGGCGCGTACAATGAGCAGTTCTTC. Translation gives CASSFGGAYNEQFF.